This TCR beta chain emerged from a study of OX40 agonist ivuxolimab in advanced cancers. Across the whole study: Partial responses occurred in three patients (one hepatocellular carcinoma, two cutaneous melanoma). General study results and limits: At 0.1 to 3.0 mg/kg, CD4+ and CD8+ blood T cells expanded clonally by week 6. Near-lowest levels of clonal expansion characterized partial responders at 0.1-3.0 mg/kg.

The method was immunoSEQ multiplex PCR; TCRdb's version includes in-frame clones alone and lacks a portion of them. Of 60,000 to 95,000 clones in the sample, under 95% are singletons; the top ten hold 0.3% to 0.4%. Details on this clone: What it binds is not known.

Source: CD4+ or CD8+ T cells sorted from blood, taken in a trial of the OX40 agonist ivuxolimab. This TCR was sampled from an adult with an advanced solid tumor such as melanoma, head and neck, liver or kidney cancer.

CDR3 protein: CASSLDRVGSPLHF. CDR3 nucleotide sequence: TGTGCCAGCAGTCTGGACAGGGTTGGTTCACCCCTCCACTTT. The chain recombines TRBV27 with TRBJ1-6; 8 bases line up with TRBD1. CDR1 is MNHEY and CDR2 is SMNVEV in the germline V gene (reference sequence). The CDR3 is 14 amino acids. With 5 bases clipped from V and 9 bases from J, the junction kept 6 bases outside the gene matches.